The 5 T cell receptor beta chains reported below all come from one sample, sequenced in a study of T cell repertoires in cytomegalovirus infection. MiXCR, run by TCRdb on the reads, gives a single entry per CDR3 protein. Of around 740,000 distinct CDR3 sequences detected, 35% to 45% appear once; the ten largest clones hold 2.8%. The sample comprised PBMCs. Receptors originate from a human donor in good health (CMV status not recorded). Some clones in this sample may be carry-over from other donors' samples.

This clonotype has ten or more counts. The chain is built from TRBV7-2 and TRBJ1-4; D may be TRBD1 (5 bases). The CDR3 is 15 residues long. V gave up 7 bases and J gave up 5 bases, with 17 bases separating them. Germline lookup yields CDR1 SGHTA and CDR2 FQGNSA. CDR3 sequence (DNA): TGTGCCAGCACGAGGCCGGGACGGTCGAATGAAAAACTGTTTTTT. Its translation is CASTRPGRSNEKLFF.

Comments on this clonotype: Since a much larger clone is just one base distant, this may be a read error. Lacking the conserved final phenylalanine or tryptophan, this CDR3 likely reflects a read error. J is TRBJ2-1 and V is TRBV7-8, with 9 bases fitting TRBD2. The CDR3 has 16 amino acids. With 2 bases clipped from V and 3 bases from J, the junction kept 5 bases outside the gene matches. The germline V gene has CDR1 SGHVS and CDR2 FQNEAQ. The CDR3 sequence is CASSLLAGVFYNEQFL. The CDR3 DNA follows: TGTGCCAGCAGCTTATTAGCGGGGGTATTCTACAATGAGCAGTTCTTA.

As for this clonotype: A read error may account for a junction end that differs from germline. This chain uses TRBV7-6 with TRBJ1-5; 9 bases align to TRBD1. Per germline, CDR1 SGHVS and CDR2 FNYEAQ. The CDR3 is 16 residues long. The CDR3 region has the DNA TGTACCAGCAGCGAAAGTGGGACAGGGAGTCGTCAGCCCCAGCATTTT. Protein sequence: CTSSESGTGSRQPQHF.

There are many counts of this clonotype. This chain connects TRBV12-3 or TRBV12-4 to TRBJ1-3; the D gene is possibly TRBD1 (5 bases). Trimming cost V 6 bases and J 3 bases, with 12 bases left between them. The length of the CDR3 is 14 residues. The CDR3 DNA is TGTGCCAGCAGCCCCGACAGAAGTGGAAACACCATATATTTT. The encoded protein is CASSPDRSGNTIYF.

This clonotype was detected a few times. At one end the junction does not follow the germline gene, possibly because of a read error. This chain connects TRBV7-6 to TRBJ2-5, with TRBD2 matching 16 bases. This CDR3 has 16 residues. Germline V lookup: CDR1 SGHVS, CDR2 FNYEAQ. The CDR3 protein is CASSSGTSGGGETQYF. The CDR3 bases are TGTGCTAGCAGCTCAGGGACTAGCGGGGGGGGAGAGACCCAGTACTTC.